The 29 T cell receptor beta chains presented below share a single source sample, sequenced in a study of a mutant IDH1 vaccine in newly diagnosed glioma. No antigen has been assigned to these receptors. Described time point: week 23, last vaccination. The investigators gave 300 ug of mutant IDH1 20-mer peptide in each vaccine dose, together with topical imiquimod. The table came from immunoSEQ multiplex PCR; TCRdb's copy has only in-frame clones and leaves some out. The data hold roughly 74,000 clones, with roughly 85% observed a single time. The sample was PBMCs, taken from a glioma patient whose treatment included an IDH1 peptide vaccine. The receptor source for this set is a woman aged 45-60 years with glioma.

The chain has TRBV18 and TRBJ1-5; D ambiguous. The CDR3 extends over 15 amino acids. Looked up from germline, CDR1 is KGHSH and CDR2 is LQKENI. Trimming shortened V by 1 base and J by 2 bases, and 9 bases separated the two germline ends. The CDR3 DNA sequence: TGTGCCAGCTCACCACAGGAGGTACGCAATCAGCCCCAGCATTTT. Encoded protein: CASSPQEVRNQPQHF.

CDR3 protein: CASSPIGTSGIKQFF. CDR3 DNA: TGTGCCAGCAGCCCTATCGGGACTAGCGGGATTAAGCAGTTCTTC. The chain couples TRBV11-3 to TRBJ2-1; 13 bases map to TRBD2. After removal of 5 bases from V and 11 bases from J, the junction contained 9 bases not matched to a gene. Germline V gene data show CDR1 as SGHNT and CDR2 as YENEEA. CDR3 length: 15 residues.

This clone appeared once. The chain carries TRBV9 and TRBJ1-2; 7 bases match TRBD1. With V trimmed by 0 bases and J by 4 bases, 6 bases remained unmatched. CDR1 SGDLS and CDR2 YYNGEE come from the germline V gene. CDR3 length: 15 amino acids. The CDR3 spells CASSVATGAGYGYTF. CDR3 DNA: TGTGCCAGCAGCGTAGCTACAGGGGCGGGCTATGGCTACACCTTC.

CDR3 region: CAWRQGTNTGELFF. In nucleotides, the CDR3 is TGTGCCTGGCGACAGGGGACGAACACCGGGGAGCTGTTTTTT. The chain couples TRBV30 to TRBJ2-2; 8 bases map to TRBD1. V shed 5 bases and J 0 bases; nucleotides not matched to a gene: 2. The CDR3 totals 14 residues. Germline lookup yields CDR1 GTSNPN and CDR2 SVGIG (reference sequence).

This chain links TRBV7-9 with TRBJ1-4; 7 nucleotides line up with TRBD1. Germline trimming cut 5 bases from V and 8 bases from J; bases unmatched to any gene: 14. There are 16 residues in the CDR3. The germline V gene encodes CDR1 SEHNR and CDR2 FQNEAQ (reference sequence). The CDR3 bases are TGTGCCAGCAGCGGGACAGCCTCCGGGAGTGGGGAAAAACTGTTTTTT. This gives the protein CASSGTASGSGEKLFF.

This clone has a handful of counts. The genes are TRBV7-9 and TRBJ1-1; D remains unclear. V lost 2 bases to trimming and J lost 3 bases, with 13 bases between them. The CDR3 has 15 residues. CDR1 SEHNR and CDR2 FQNEAQ come from the germline V gene (reference sequence). CDR3 sequence (DNA): TGTGCCAGCAGCTTAACAGCACCGCGGGACACTGAAGCTTTCTTT. Its translation is CASSLTAPRDTEAFF.

CDR3 in amino acids: CASSLGRSQPQHF. For the CDR3, the DNA is TGTGCCAGCAGTTTGGGCAGGAGTCAGCCCCAGCATTTT. This sequence joins TRBV28 and TRBJ1-5; D remains unclear. This CDR3 has 13 amino acids. Germline V gene data show CDR1 as MDHEN and CDR2 as SYDVKM. The V and J ends lost 3 bases and 6 bases respectively, with 9 bases between them. The whole variable domain, filled in from reference TRBV28 and TRBJ1-5, reads DVKVTQSSRYLVKRTGEKVFLECVQDMDHENMFWYRQDPGLGLRLIYFSYDVKMKEKGDIPEGYSVSREKKERFSLILESASTNQTSMYLCASSLGRSQPQHFGDGTRLSIL.

The chain recombines TRBV7-3 with TRBJ1-2; D remains ambiguous. The germline CDR1 and CDR2 sequences are SGHTA and FQGTGA. Deletions cut 5 bases from V and 5 bases from J, with 12 bases between. This CDR3 is built from 13 residues. The CDR3 loop reads CASSMQKGYGYTF. In DNA, the CDR3 is TGTGCCAGCAGCATGCAAAAAGGATATGGCTACACCTTC. Looking up the rest from reference TRBV7-3 and TRBJ1-2 gives the full variable domain: GAGVSQTPSNKVTEKGKYVELRCDPISGHTALYWYRQSLGQGPEFLIYFQGTGAADDSGLPNDRFFAVRPEGSVSTLKIQRTERGDSAVYLCASSMQKGYGYTFGSGTRLTVV.

V gene TRBV7-9 combines with J gene TRBJ2-1, with TRBD1 as a possible D gene (5 bases). Between the trimmed V and J ends, which lost 5 bases and 9 bases, there was a span of 17 bases. Looked up from germline, CDR1 is SEHNR and CDR2 is FQNEAQ (reference sequence). The CDR3 consists of 14 residues. CDR3 sequence reads: CASSPTPQGAEQFF. In DNA, the CDR3 is TGTGCCAGCAGCCCAACCCCCCAGGGTGCTGAGCAGTTCTTC.

The CDR3 DNA sequence: TGCGCCAGCAGCTTGGGGCTAGCGGAAGTCCCACAGTTCTTC. This sequence encodes CASSLGLAEVPQFF. The chain links TRBV5-1 to TRBJ2-1, with 7 bases identical to TRBD2. This CDR3 spans 14 amino acids. Looked up from germline, CDR1 is SGHRS and CDR2 is YFSETQ. Trimming at V came to 0 bases and at J to 13 bases, leaving 10 bases not matched to a gene.

The V call is TRBV5-1, the J call TRBJ2-3; 7 bases map to TRBD1. The CDR3 extends over 14 amino acids. Trimming removed 3 bases from V and 4 bases from J; junction bases left unmatched: 5. The germline V gene encodes CDR1 SGHRS and CDR2 YFSETQ. This chain's CDR3 is CASSSNQGADTQYF. The CDR3 DNA reads TGCGCCAGCAGCTCGAATCAGGGGGCAGATACGCAGTATTTT.

V and J are TRBV6-5 and TRBJ2-7; D might be TRBD2 (6 bases). The CDR3 extends over 12 amino acids. V lost 11 bases and J lost 0, with 11 bases in between. Looked up from germline, CDR1 is MNHEY and CDR2 is SVGAGI. The CDR3 reads CAAGWASYEQYF. DNA for the CDR3: TGTGCCGCGGGGTGGGCCTCCTACGAGCAGTACTTC.

The CDR3 region is CASSQAGGRGQETQYF. The CDR3, as DNA: TGCGCCAGCAGCCAAGCCGGAGGGAGGGGCCAAGAGACCCAGTACTTC. This chain connects TRBV4-1 to TRBJ2-5; 7 nucleotides align to TRBD2. The junction had 6 bases not matched to a gene; V was cut back by 1 base and J by 1 base. The CDR3 loop spans 16 amino acids. CDR1 MGHRA and CDR2 YSYEKL come from the germline V gene.

The V gene is TRBV13, the J gene TRBJ2-1, with 7 nucleotides matching TRBD2. The ends lost 6 bases at V and 5 bases at J; junction bases unmatched: 7. Looked up from germline, CDR1 is PRHDT and CDR2 is FYEKMQ (reference sequence). The CDR3 is 14 residues long. The CDR3 loop is CASRPTSENNEQFF. The CDR3 DNA follows: TGTGCCAGCAGGCCCACTAGCGAGAACAATGAGCAGTTCTTC.

V usage is TRBV2 and J usage is TRBJ1-2, with D tentatively TRBD1 (5 bases). Between the trimmed V and J ends, which lost 5 bases and 8 bases, there was a span of 15 bases. In germline, CDR1 is SNHLY, CDR2 FYNNEI. This CDR3 contains 13 residues. DNA for the CDR3: TGTGCCAGCAGTCAACCCCAGACAGTCGGCTACACCTTC. This encodes CASSQPQTVGYTF.

The V gene is TRBV7-6, the J gene TRBJ2-3; TRBD1 or TRBD2 may be the D gene (5 bases each). In germline, CDR1 is SGHVS, CDR2 FNYEAQ. Trimming removed 3 bases at V and 0 bases at J, with 13 bases between. The CDR3 totals 16 residues. As DNA, the CDR3 is TGTGCCAGCAGCTTTCTGGGACCTCCCAGCACAGATACGCAGTATTTT. Encoded protein: CASSFLGPPSTDTQYF.

The rearrangement joins TRBV6-6 to TRBJ2-7, with D possibly TRBD1 on 6 matching bases. Trimming pared 6 bases from V and 6 bases from J, leaving 12 bases between. The CDR3 covers 12 residues. From germline, CDR1 is MNHNY and CDR2 SVGAGI (reference sequence). The chain's CDR3 is CASSFQGSEQYF. In DNA form, the CDR3 reads TGTGCCAGCAGCTTTCAGGGGTCCGAGCAGTACTTC.

The CDR3 DNA follows: TGTGCCAGCAGCTCGCGGACTAGCGGGAGTGACTACGAGCAGTACTTC. As protein: CASSSRTSGSDYEQYF. The chain links TRBV7-8 to TRBJ2-7; 13 positions agree with TRBD2. The ends lost 4 bases at V and 3 bases at J; junction bases unmatched: 6. This CDR3 comprises 16 residues. CDR1 is SGHVS, CDR2 FQNEAQ, per germline. The full variable domain, rest sourced from reference TRBV7-8 and TRBJ2-7, is GAGVSQSPRYKVAKRGQDVALRCDPISGHVSLFWYQQALGQGPEFLTYFQNEAQLDKSGLPSDRFFAERPEGSVSTLKIQRTQQEDSAVYLCASSSRTSGSDYEQYFGPGTRLTVT.

V is TRBV21-1 and J is TRBJ2-1; the table's TRBD1 call for D was not verified on the DNA. TRBV21-1 is flagged as a pseudogene. The CDR3 extends over 11 amino acids. CDR3 loop: CASSLQSEQFF. As DNA, the CDR3 is TGTGCCAGCAGCTTACAGAGTGAGCAGTTCTTC.

This chain connects TRBV30 to TRBJ2-5; TRBD1 agrees at 11 bases. The better agreement between TRBJ2-7 and the DNA end casts doubt on the J call. This CDR3 comprises 16 residues. Germline V lookup: CDR1 GTSNPN, CDR2 SVGIG (reference sequence). DNA for the CDR3: TGTGCCTGGAGTAGCCTTCCGGGACAGGGGGCCTACGAGCAGTACTTC. Its translation: CAWSSLPGQGAYEQYF.

V and J are TRBV28 and TRBJ2-3, with 11 bases aligning to TRBD1. Per germline, CDR1 MDHEN and CDR2 SYDVKM. J was trimmed by 0 bases and V by 3 bases; bases with no gene match: 5. This CDR3 has 17 residues. The CDR3 DNA follows: TGTGCCAGCAGTTTTTCGGACAGGGGGCCGAGCACAGATACGCAGTATTTT. Its protein product is CASSFSDRGPSTDTQYF.

V is TRBV10-3 and J is TRBJ2-7; no clear D gene. Trimming took 10 bases from V and 4 from J, leaving 8 bases between them. Germline V gives CDR1 ENHRY, CDR2 SYGVKD. The length of the CDR3 is 10 residues. CDR3 region: CATRGYEQYF. CDR3 bases: TGTGCCACCCGTGGGTACGAGCAGTACTTC.

This clone was detected once. The chain recombines TRBV18 with TRBJ2-7, with 11 bases lining up with TRBD1. The CDR3 has 16 amino acids. Germline loops: CDR1 KGHSH, CDR2 LQKENI. V lost 3 bases, J lost 2 bases, and 6 bases stayed unmatched. CDR3 coding DNA: TGTGCCAGCTCACCCTCCGGGACAGGGGGGACCTACGAGCAGTACTTC. Translation: CASSPSGTGGTYEQYF.

There are a few counts of this clone. This chain links TRBV29-1 with TRBJ1-2; 7 positions match TRBD1. From germline, CDR1 is SQVTM and CDR2 ANQGSEA. With 7 bases clipped from V and 0 bases from J, the junction kept 20 bases outside the gene matches. The CDR3 is made up of 18 amino acids. This CDR3 is CSAWRAGGHPRSNYGYTF. DNA for the CDR3: TGCAGCGCCTGGAGGGCAGGGGGACATCCTAGATCTAACTATGGCTACACCTTC.

The V and J genes are TRBV7-9 and TRBJ2-1; D not certain. Germline loops: CDR1 SEHNR, CDR2 FQNEAQ (reference sequence). CDR3 length equals 13 residues. Trimming removed 6 bases from V and 1 base from J, with 7 bases in between. The CDR3 bases are TGTGCCAGCAGGGGCGGATCCTACAATGAGCAGTTCTTC. Translating gives CASRGGSYNEQFF.

The chain uses TRBV2 and TRBJ1-5, with D hard to call. V was cut by 1 base and J by 3 bases, with 7 bases left in between. This CDR3 is 14 amino acids long. Germline V gene data show CDR1 as SNHLY and CDR2 as FYNNEI. This chain's CDR3 is CASSEGRYNQPQHF. CDR3 nucleotides: TGTGCCAGCAGTGAAGGGAGATACAATCAGCCCCAGCATTTT.

This clone was counted once. V is TRBV6-6 and J is TRBJ1-2, with TRBD1 identical over 7 bases. V lost 6 bases, J lost 4 bases, and 11 bases stayed unmatched. The CDR3 runs 15 residues. Germline V CDR1 and CDR2: MNHNY, SVGAGI (reference sequence). In nucleotides, the CDR3 is TGTGCCAGCAGCCCCCAAGGGGGCGGTCGCTATGGCTACACCTTC. Translated: CASSPQGGGRYGYTF.

The chain uses TRBV7-9 and TRBJ1-1; tentative D call: TRBD1 (5 bases). V shed 5 bases and J shed 3 bases, with 19 bases lying between them. Germline loops: CDR1 SEHNR, CDR2 FQNEAQ (reference sequence). The CDR3 spans 16 residues. Here the CDR3 reads CASSRTQGLGDTEAFF. CDR3 bases: TGTGCCAGCAGCCGAACTCAGGGACTGGGGGACACTGAAGCTTTCTTT.

V usage is TRBV11-1 and J usage is TRBJ1-1; the D gene is possibly TRBD1 (5 bases). CDR1 and CDR2 (germline): SGHAT, FQDESV (reference sequence). This CDR3 is built from 12 residues. Between the trimmed V and J ends, which lost 3 bases and 6 bases, there was a span of 8 bases. This CDR3 is CASSFGGAEAFF. In nucleotides, the CDR3 is TGTGCCAGCAGCTTTGGGGGGGCTGAAGCTTTCTTT.